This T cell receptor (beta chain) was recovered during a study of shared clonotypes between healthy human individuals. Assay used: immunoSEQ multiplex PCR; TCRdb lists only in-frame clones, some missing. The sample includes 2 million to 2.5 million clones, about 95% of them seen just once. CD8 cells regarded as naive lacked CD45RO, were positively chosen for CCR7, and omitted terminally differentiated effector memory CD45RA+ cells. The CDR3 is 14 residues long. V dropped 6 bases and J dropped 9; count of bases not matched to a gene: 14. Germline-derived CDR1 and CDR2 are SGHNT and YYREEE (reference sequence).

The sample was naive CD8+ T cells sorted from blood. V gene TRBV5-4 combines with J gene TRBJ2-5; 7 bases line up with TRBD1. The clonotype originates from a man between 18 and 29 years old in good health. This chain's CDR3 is CASTEQGIPWPQYF. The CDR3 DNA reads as TGTGCCAGCACCGAACAGGGGATACCTTGGCCCCAGTACTTC.